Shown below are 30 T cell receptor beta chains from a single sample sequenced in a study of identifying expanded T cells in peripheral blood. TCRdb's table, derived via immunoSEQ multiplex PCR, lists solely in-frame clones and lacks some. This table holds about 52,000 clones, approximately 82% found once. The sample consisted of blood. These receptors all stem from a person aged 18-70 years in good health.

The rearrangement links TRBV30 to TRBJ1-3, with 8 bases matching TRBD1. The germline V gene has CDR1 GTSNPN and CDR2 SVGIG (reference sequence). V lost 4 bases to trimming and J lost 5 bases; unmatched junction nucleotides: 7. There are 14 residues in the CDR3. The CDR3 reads CAWKTGTGRNTIYF. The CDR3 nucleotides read TGTGCCTGGAAAACCGGGACAGGAAGAAACACCATATATTTT.

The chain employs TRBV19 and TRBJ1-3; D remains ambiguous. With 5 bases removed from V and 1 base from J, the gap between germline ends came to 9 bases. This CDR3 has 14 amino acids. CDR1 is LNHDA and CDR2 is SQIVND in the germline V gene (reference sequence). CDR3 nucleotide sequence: TGTGCCAGTAGTTCCGACAAATCTGGAAACACCATATATTTT. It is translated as CASSSDKSGNTIYF.

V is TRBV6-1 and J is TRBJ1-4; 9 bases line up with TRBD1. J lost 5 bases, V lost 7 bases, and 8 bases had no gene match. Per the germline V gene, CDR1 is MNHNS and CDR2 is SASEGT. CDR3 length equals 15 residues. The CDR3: CASNSPTGGNEKLFF. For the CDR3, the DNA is TGTGCCAGCAACTCGCCGACAGGGGGAAATGAAAAACTGTTTTTT.

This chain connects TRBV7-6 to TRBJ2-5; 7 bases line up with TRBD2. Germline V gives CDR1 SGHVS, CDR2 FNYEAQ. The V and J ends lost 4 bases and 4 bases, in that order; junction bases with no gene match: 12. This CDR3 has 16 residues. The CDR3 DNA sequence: TGTGCCAGCAGCTCCATTGCCGGGGGGTTTCTAGAGACCCAGTACTTC. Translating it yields CASSSIAGGFLETQYF.

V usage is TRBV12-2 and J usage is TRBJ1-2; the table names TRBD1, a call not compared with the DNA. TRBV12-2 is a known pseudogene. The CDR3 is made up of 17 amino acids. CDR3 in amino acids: CASRLATTGGDNYGYTF. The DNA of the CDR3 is TGTGCAAGTCGCTTAGCGACAACAGGGGGCGATAACTATGGCTACACCTTC.

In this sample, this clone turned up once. The chain's CDR3 is CASSLDSGRAEEQYF. The CDR3 bases are TGTGCCAGCAGCTTGGATTCCGGGAGGGCCGAAGAGCAGTACTTC. V is TRBV5-6 and J is TRBJ2-7; TRBD2 agrees at 8 bases. CDR1 and CDR2 from the germline V gene are SGHDT and YYEEEE. The CDR3 consists of 15 residues. V lost 0 bases to trimming and J lost 7 bases; unmatched junction nucleotides: 9.

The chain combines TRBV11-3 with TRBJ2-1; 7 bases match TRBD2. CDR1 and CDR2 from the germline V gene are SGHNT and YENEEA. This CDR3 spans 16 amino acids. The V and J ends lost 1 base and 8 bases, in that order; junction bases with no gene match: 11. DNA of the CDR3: TGTGCCAGCAGCTTAGGGTGGCGGGAGCGGGGACATGAGCAGTTCTTC. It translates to CASSLGWRERGHEQFF.

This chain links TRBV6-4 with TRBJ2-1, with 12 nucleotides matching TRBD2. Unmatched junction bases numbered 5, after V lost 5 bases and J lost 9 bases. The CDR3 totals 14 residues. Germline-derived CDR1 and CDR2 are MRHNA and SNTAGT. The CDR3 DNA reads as TGTGCCAGCAGTAGACTAGCGGGAGTCTCTGAGCAGTTCTTC. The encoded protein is CASSRLAGVSEQFF.

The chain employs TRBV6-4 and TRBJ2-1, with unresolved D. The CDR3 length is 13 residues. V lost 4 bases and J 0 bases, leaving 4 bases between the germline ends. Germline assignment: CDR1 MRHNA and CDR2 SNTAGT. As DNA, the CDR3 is TGTGCCAGCAGTGCTAGCTCCTACAATGAGCAGTTCTTC. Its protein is CASSASSYNEQFF.

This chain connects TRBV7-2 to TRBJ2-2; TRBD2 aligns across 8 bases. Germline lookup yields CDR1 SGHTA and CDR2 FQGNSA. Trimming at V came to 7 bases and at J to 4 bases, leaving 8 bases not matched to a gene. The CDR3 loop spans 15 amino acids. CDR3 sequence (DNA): TGTGCCAGCATCAACCCGGGGGGGCTCACCGGGGAGCTGTTTTTT. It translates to CASINPGGLTGELFF.

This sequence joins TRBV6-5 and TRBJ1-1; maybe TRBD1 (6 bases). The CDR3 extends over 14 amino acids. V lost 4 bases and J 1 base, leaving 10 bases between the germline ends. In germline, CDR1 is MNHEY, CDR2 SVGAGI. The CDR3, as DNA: TGTGCCAGCAGTTGGGACACCAGGAACACTGAAGCTTTCTTT. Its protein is CASSWDTRNTEAFF.

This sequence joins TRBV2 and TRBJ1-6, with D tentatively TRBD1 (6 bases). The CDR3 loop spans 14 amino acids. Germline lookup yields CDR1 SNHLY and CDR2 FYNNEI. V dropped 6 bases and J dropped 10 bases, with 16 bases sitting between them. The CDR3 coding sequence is TGTGCCAGCAGCCAGGGGAGGGGTGGATCACCCCTCCACTTT. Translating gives CASSQGRGGSPLHF.

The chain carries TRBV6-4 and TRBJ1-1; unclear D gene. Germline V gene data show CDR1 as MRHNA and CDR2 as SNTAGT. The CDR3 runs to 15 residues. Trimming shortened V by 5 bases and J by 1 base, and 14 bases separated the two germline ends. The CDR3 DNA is TGTGCCAGCAGTTCCTTTGGAGGACCGAACACTGAAGCTTTCTTT. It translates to CASSSFGGPNTEAFF.

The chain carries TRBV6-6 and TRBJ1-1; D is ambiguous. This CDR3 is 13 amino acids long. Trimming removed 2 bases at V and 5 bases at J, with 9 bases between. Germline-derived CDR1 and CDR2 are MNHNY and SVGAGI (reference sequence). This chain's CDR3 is CASSYEGRTEAFF. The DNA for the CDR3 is TGTGCCAGCAGTTACGAAGGGAGGACTGAAGCTTTCTTT.

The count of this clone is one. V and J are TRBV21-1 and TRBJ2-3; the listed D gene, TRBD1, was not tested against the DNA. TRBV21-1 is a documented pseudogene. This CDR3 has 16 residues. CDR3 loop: CASSKHGDRGPDTQYF. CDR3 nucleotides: TGTGCCAGCAGCAAACATGGGGACAGGGGGCCAGATACGCAGTATTTT.

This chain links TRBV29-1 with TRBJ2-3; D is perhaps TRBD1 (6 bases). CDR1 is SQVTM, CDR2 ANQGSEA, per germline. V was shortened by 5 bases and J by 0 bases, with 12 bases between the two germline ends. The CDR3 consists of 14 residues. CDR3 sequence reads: CSVIKGQSTDTQYF. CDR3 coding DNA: TGCAGCGTTATTAAGGGACAAAGCACAGATACGCAGTATTTT.

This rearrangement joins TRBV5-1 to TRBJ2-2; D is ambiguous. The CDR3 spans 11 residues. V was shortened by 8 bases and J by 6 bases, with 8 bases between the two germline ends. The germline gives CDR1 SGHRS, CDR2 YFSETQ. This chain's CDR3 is CASVGAGELFF. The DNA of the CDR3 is TGCGCCAGTGTAGGAGCCGGGGAGCTGTTTTTT.

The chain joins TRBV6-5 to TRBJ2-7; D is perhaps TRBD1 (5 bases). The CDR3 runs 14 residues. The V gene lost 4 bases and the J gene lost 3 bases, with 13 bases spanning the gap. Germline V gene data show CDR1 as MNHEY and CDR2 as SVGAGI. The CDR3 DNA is TGTGCCAGCAGTTTGACAGCAAGGGGCTACGAGCAGTACTTC. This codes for CASSLTARGYEQYF.

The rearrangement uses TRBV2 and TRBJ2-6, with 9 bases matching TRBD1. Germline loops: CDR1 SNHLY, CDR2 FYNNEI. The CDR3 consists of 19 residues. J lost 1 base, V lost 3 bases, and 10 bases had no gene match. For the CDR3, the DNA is TGTGCCAGCAGTGATTTGGGAGGGACAGGGTATTCTGGGGCCAACGTCCTGACTTTC. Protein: CASSDLGGTGYSGANVLTF.

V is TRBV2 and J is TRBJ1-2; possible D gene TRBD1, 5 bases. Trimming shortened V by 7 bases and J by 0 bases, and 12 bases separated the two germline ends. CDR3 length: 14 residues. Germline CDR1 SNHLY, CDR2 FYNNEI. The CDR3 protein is CASMDTSANYGYTF. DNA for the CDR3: TGTGCCAGCATGGACACGTCCGCTAACTATGGCTACACCTTC.

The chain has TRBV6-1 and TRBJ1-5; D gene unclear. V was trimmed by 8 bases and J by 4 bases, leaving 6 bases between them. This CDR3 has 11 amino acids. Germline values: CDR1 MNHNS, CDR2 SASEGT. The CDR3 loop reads CASQANQPQHF. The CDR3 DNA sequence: TGTGCCAGCCAGGCAAATCAGCCCCAGCATTTT.

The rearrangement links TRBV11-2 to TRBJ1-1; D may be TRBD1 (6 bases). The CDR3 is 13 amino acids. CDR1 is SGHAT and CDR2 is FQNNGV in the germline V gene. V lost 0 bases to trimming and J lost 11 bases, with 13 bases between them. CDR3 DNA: TGTGCCAGCAGCTTAGATGGTGGGGGGCGGGCTTTCTTT. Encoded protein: CASSLDGGGRAFF.

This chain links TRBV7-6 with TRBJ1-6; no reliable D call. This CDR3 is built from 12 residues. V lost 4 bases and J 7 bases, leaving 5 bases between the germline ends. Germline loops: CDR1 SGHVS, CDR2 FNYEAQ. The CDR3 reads CASSSGNSPLHF. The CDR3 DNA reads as TGTGCCAGCAGCTCGGGGAATTCACCCCTCCACTTT. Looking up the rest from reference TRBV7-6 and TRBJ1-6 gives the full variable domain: GAGVSQSPRYKVTKRGQDVALRCDPISGHVSLYWYRQALGQGPEFLTYFNYEAQQDKSGLPNDRFSAERPEGSISTLTIQRTEQRDSAMYRCASSSGNSPLHFGNGTRLTVT.

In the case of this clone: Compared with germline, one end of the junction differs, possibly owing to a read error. The CDR3 DNA reads TGTGCTAGCAGCTGGACAGGCTTCTCTGGAAACACCATATATTTT. Protein sequence: CASSWTGFSGNTIYF. The chain is built from TRBV7-9 and TRBJ1-3; TRBD1 agrees at 7 bases. The CDR3 extends over 15 amino acids. The germline V gene has CDR1 SEHNR and CDR2 FQNEAQ (reference sequence).

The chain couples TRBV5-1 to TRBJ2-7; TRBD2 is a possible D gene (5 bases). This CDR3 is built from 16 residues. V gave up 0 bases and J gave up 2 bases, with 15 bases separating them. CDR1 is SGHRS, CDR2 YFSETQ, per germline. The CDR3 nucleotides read TGCGCCAGCAGCTTGGGCCTCACCGACGGGGCCTACGAGCAGTACTTC. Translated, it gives CASSLGLTDGAYEQYF.

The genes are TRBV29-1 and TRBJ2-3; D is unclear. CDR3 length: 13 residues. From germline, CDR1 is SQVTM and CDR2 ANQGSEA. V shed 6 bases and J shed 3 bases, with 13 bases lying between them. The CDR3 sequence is CSVEEFRTDTQYF. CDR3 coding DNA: TGCAGCGTCGAGGAGTTTAGGACAGATACGCAGTATTTT.

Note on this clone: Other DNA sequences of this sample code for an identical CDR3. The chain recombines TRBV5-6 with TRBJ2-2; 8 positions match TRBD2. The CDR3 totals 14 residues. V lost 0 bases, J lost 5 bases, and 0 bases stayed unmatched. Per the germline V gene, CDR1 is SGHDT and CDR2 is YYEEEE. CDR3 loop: CASSLAGGTGELFF. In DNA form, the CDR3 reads TGTGCCAGCAGCTTGGCGGGGGGGACCGGGGAGCTGTTTTTT.

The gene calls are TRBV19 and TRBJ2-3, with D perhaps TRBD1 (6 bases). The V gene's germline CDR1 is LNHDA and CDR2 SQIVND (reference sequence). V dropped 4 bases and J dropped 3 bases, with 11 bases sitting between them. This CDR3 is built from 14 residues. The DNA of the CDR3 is TGTGCCAGTAGTAATGGACAGCCGACAGATACGCAGTATTTT. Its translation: CASSNGQPTDTQYF.

Here the CDR3 reads CASSSLAGVWETQYF. CDR3 coding DNA: TGCGCCAGCAGCTCACTAGCGGGGGTATGGGAGACCCAGTACTTC. The genes are TRBV5-1 and TRBJ2-5; 11 bases map to TRBD2. The CDR3 consists of 15 residues. Per the germline V gene, CDR1 is SGHRS and CDR2 is YFSETQ. Trimming at V came to 3 bases and at J to 5 bases, leaving 6 bases not matched to a gene.

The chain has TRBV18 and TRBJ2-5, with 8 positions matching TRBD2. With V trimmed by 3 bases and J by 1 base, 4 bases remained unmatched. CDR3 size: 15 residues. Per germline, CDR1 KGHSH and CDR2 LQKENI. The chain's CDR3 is CASSPSLAGQETQYF. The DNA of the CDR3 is TGTGCCAGCTCACCTTCTCTAGCGGGCCAAGAGACCCAGTACTTC.